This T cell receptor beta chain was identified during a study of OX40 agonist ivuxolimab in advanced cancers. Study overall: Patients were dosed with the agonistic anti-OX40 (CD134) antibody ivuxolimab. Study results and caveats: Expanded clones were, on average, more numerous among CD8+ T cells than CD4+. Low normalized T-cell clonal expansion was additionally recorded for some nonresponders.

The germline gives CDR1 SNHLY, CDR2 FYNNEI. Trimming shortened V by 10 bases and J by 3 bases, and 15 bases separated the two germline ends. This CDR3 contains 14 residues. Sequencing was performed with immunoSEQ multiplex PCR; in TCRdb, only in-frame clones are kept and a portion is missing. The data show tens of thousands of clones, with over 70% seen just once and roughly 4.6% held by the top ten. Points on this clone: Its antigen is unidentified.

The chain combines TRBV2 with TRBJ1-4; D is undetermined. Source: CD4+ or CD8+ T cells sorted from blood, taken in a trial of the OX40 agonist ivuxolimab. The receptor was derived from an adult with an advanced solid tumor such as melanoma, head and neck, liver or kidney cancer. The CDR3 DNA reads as TGTGCCACCTCTCTGGCTAGTGCTAATGAAAAACTGTTTTTT. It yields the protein CATSLASANEKLFF.